Sequencing of this T cell receptor (beta chain) was carried out in a study of blood T cell repertoires in COVID-19. Overall study: In each case, the material was cDNA or gDNA derived from T cells, B-cell-depleted T cells, or PBMCs.

Patients from Seattle were sampled longitudinally, starting during active infection. Assay: immunoSEQ multiplex PCR; the TCRdb copy retains only in-frame clones and omits some. The sample records 150,000 to 200,000 clones, around 84% being singletons. V lost 1 base and J 8 bases, leaving 11 bases between the germline ends. The CDR3 covers 14 residues. Per germline, CDR1 LGHNT and CDR2 FRNRAP. The sequencing sample was made of peripheral blood. This clonotype originated in a woman at least 80 years old with COVID-19, enrolled during active disease. This chain uses TRBV12-5 with TRBJ2-2; possible D gene TRBD2, 7 bases. CDR3 bases: TGTGCTAGTGGTTTGGGGAGCGGGACAGGGGAGCTGTTTTTT. Translated, it gives CASGLGSGTGELFF. The variable domain in full, completed from reference TRBV12-5 and TRBJ2-2, reads DARVTQTPRHKVTEMGQEVTMRCQPILGHNTVFWYRQTMMQGLELLAYFRNRAPLDDSGMPKDRFSAEMPDATLATLKIQPSEPRDSAVYFCASGLGSGTGELFFGEGSRLTVL.